The present T cell receptor (beta chain) was sequenced within a study of T cells after yellow fever vaccination (dated by TCRdb to about 2019). In terms of the full investigation: Libraries from fractions with low cell numbers were prepared with the SMART-Seq v4 Ultra Low Input RNA kit. Bulk TCR alpha and beta repertoires were sequenced longitudinally to track T-cell clones before and after primary and booster YFV17D yellow fever vaccination. Two healthy male donors made up the cohort, one aged 18 to 30 years and the other aged 30 to 40 years. Blood samples were taken at several timepoints before and after primary and secondary immunization, and bulk PBMC replicates and cell subsets were isolated.

Cut back by 10 bases and 2 bases, the V and J ends lie 15 bases apart. For CDR1 and CDR2, the germline V gene (reference sequence) lists LNHDA and SQIVND. The CDR3 contains 14 residues, cysteine and phenylalanine counted. The entry retains the CDR3 DNA only, 42 bases that are in frame from base 1. In regard to this clonotype: The clone's antigen remains unknown. Base qualities are not recorded, but no much larger clone differs from it by a single base.

The sample's treatment or condition label, in plain terms: live attenuated yellow fever vaccine strain. At each blood-draw timepoint, two biological replicates of bulk PBMCs were obtained. PBMCs were isolated from peripheral blood using a standard Ficoll-Paque protocol. RNA was extracted with TriZol from bulk PBMCs, CD4 and CD8 fractions, and dextramer-positive and dextramer-negative fractions. The investigation overall reported the following: Only two donors were included in the study, so the extent to which the findings can be generalized is limited. Compared with the primary T-cell response, the secondary T-cell response was faster but weaker, reaching its peak on day 5 rather than on day 15. Most clones expanded after primary vaccination were re-detected after the booster (approximately 96% of CD4 and around 88% of CD8), suggesting broad memory maintenance. Because abundant contaminating clonotypes from the bulk population could be contained in FACS-sorted repertoires, computational filtering was required. A small fraction of clonotypes appeared in both the CD4 and CD8 compartments, likely as a result of convergent recombination.

Sequencing relied on an Illumina NovaSeq 6000. TCR cDNA was made using 5'RACE template switching, a step that added a universal primer site and unique molecular identifiers. cDNA synthesis was primed from both the TCR alpha and TCR beta constant segments. Two PCR steps were used to amplify libraries, with sample barcodes and sequencing adapters being added in the second step. Sequencing of libraries was done on Illumina HiSeq 2500 (2x100 bp) or NovaSeq (2x150 bp). On the study's bioinformatics: Reads were demultiplexed and collapsed into UMI consensus sequences with MIGEC, and V(D)J alignment was performed with MiXCR. Vaccine-responding clonotypes were identified with edgeR using replicate PBMC samples, with FDR below 0.01 and a log2 fold change above 5 up to day 15 being required. Each bulk clonotype was labeled CD4 or CD8 based on which sequenced repertoire, CD4 or CD8, contained the clonotype at higher abundance. TCRdb reprocessing: public reads trimmed at Q25 with fastp, clones called with MiXCR, in-frame beta chains kept. Rows are unified per CDR3 protein, each entry keeping the most common DNA and genes. The V and J calls reflect TCRdb's pipeline rather than the authors' work. For this sample the table gives 300,000 to 350,000 distinct CDR3 sequences, of which approximately 3.9% were detected only once. The ten largest clones represent 20% to 30% of the sample.

The chain was built from TRBV19 and TRBJ1-5; no confident D gene assignment can be made. The origin of this receptor is a man aged 18-30 years who received the YFV17D yellow fever vaccine. The starting material was PBMCs, obtained 5 days after the yellow fever booster vaccination. The sequenced DNA is TGTGCCACACAAATTCTTGTGGGCAATCAGCCCCAGCATTTT. Its translation reads: CATQILVGNQPQHF.